This TCR beta chain was profiled in a study of shared clonotypes between healthy human individuals. Using immunoSEQ multiplex PCR, the repertoire was profiled, and TCRdb retains in-frame clones only, with some absent. The table has 950,000 to 1,100,000 clones, more than 60% seen once. V shed 2 bases and J 3 bases; nucleotides not matched to a gene: 14. The CDR3 loop spans 19 amino acids. The germline V gene has CDR1 MNHNS and CDR2 SASEGT. The chain uses TRBV6-1 and TRBJ2-5; 11 bases are a match to TRBD1. The receptor was isolated from a man aged 18 to 30 in good health. Sequenced input: memory CD4+ T cells sorted from blood. Regarding subset: CD45RA-negative fraction. The CDR3 spells CASSEWPWTGGPSKETQYF. As DNA, the CDR3 is TGTGCCAGCAGTGAATGGCCTTGGACAGGGGGCCCCTCAAAAGAGACCCAGTACTTC.